This T cell receptor (beta chain) was retrieved from a study of blood T cell repertoires in COVID-19. Participants' reported clinical history set cohort assignment. For recovered donors of Cohort 3, there were two negative PCRs, clearance, or symptom resolution. In the original processing: By means of reference gene primer amplification, nucleated cell counts were estimated. Some clones are missing from TCRdb's copy, which holds only in-frame ones; the method was immunoSEQ multiplex PCR. Clone size and the V and J calls come from that table; the DNA yielded D and trimming. The table lists approximately 200,000 clones, roughly 85% of them singletons. The CDR3 totals 14 residues. V was trimmed by 5 bases and J by 0 bases, leaving 10 bases between them. The germline CDR1 and CDR2 sequences are MDHEN and SYDVKM.

This sequence joins TRBV28 and TRBJ1-1, with a tentative D call TRBD1 (6 bases). This TCR came from a man aged 30-40 years who had recovered from COVID-19. Sequencing used PBMCs or T cells enriched from blood (not recorded which). The CDR3 loop reads CASSLQGMNTEAFF. The DNA for the CDR3 is TGTGCCAGCAGTCTACAGGGAATGAACACTGAAGCTTTCTTT.